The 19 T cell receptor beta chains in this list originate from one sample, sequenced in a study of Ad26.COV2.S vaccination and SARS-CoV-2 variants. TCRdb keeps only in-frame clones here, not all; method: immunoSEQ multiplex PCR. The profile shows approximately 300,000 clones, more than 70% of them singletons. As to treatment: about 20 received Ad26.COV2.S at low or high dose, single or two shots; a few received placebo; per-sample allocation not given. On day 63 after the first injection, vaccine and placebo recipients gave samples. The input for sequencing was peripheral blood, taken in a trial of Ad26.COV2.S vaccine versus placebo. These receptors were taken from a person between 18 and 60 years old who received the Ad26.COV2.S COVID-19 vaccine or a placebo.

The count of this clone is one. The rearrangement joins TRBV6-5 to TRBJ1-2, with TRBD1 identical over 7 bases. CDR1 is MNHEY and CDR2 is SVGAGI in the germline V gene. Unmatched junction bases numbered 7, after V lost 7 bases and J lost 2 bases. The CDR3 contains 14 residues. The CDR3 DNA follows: TGTGCCAGCATGAGAGGGGACAGCAACTATGGCTACACCTTC. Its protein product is CASMRGDSNYGYTF.

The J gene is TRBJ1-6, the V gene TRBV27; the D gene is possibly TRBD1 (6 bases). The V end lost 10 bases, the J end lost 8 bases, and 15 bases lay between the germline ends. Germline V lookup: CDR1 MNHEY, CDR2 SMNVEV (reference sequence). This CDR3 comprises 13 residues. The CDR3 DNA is TGTGCCACCCGACCCACAGGGTATTCACCCCTCCACTTT. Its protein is CATRPTGYSPLHF.

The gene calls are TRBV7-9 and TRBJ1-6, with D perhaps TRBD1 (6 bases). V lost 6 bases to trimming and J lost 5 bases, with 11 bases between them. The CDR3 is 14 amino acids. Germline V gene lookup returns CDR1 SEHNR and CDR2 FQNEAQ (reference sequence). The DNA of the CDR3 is TGTGCCAGCAGTCACAGGGAAAATAATTCACCCCTCCACTTT. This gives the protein CASSHRENNSPLHF.

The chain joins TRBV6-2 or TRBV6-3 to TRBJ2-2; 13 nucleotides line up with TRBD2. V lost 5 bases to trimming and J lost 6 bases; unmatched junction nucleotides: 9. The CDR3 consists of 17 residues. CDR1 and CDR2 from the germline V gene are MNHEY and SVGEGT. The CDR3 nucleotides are TGTGCCAGCAGTCCAGGGGGACTAGCGGGGTCAGCCGGGGAGCTGTTTTTT. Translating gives CASSPGGLAGSAGELFF.

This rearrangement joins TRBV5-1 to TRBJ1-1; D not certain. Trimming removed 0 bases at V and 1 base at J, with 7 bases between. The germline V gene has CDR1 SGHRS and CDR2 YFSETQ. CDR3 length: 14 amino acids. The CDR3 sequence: CASSLEAPNTEAFF. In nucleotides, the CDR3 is TGCGCCAGCAGCTTGGAGGCTCCGAACACTGAAGCTTTCTTT.

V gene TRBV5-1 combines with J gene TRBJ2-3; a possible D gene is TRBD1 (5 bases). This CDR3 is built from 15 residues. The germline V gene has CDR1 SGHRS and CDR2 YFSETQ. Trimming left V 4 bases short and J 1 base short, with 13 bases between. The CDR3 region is CASSPDIRGTDTQYF. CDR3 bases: TGCGCCAGCAGCCCGGACATTAGGGGCACAGATACGCAGTATTTT.

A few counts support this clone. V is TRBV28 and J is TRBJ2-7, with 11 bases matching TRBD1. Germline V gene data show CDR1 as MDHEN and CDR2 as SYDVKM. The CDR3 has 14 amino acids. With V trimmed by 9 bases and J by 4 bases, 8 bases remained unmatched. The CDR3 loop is CARKTGTGGYEQYF. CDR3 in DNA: TGTGCCAGGAAGACCGGGACAGGGGGTTACGAGCAGTACTTC.

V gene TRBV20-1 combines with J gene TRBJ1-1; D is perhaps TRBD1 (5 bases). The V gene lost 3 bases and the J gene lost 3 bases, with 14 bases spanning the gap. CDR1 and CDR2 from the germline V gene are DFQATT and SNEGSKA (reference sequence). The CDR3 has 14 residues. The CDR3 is CSASPGFLDTEAFF. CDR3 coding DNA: TGCAGTGCTAGTCCAGGGTTTTTGGACACTGAAGCTTTCTTT.

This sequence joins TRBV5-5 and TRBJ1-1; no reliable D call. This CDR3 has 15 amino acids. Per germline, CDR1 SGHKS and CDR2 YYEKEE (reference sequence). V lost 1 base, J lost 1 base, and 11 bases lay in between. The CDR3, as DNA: TGTGCCAGCAGCTTGTTTGGGTTGAAGAACACTGAAGCTTTCTTT. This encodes CASSLFGLKNTEAFF. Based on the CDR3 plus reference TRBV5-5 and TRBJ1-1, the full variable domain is DAGVTQSPTHLIKTRGQQVTLRCSPISGHKSVSWYQQVLGQGPQFIFQYYEKEERGRGNFPDRFSARQFPNYSSELNVNALLLGDSALYLCASSLFGLKNTEAFFGQGTRLTVV.

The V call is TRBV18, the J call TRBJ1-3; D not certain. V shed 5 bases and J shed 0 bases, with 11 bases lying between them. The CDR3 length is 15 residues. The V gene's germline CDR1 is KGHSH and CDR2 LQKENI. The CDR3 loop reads CASSNSANSGNTIYF. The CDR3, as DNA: TGTGCCAGCTCAAACAGTGCTAACTCTGGAAACACCATATATTTT.

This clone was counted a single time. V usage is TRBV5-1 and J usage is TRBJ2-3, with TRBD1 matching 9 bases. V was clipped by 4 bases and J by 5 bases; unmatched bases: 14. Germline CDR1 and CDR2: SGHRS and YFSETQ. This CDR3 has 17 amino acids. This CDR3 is CASSTRSGTGSGDTQYF. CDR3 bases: TGCGCCAGCAGCACCCGTTCTGGGACAGGGTCCGGAGATACGCAGTATTTT.

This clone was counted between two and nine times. This chain's CDR3 is CASSYRDRGLKGYTF. The CDR3 DNA reads as TGTGCCAGCAGCTACCGGGACAGGGGATTGAAGGGCTACACCTTC. The chain combines TRBV7-2 with TRBJ1-2; TRBD1 aligns across 10 bases. Trimming at V came to 4 bases and at J to 8 bases, leaving 10 bases not matched to a gene. Looked up from germline, CDR1 is SGHTA and CDR2 is FQGNSA. This CDR3 spans 15 amino acids.

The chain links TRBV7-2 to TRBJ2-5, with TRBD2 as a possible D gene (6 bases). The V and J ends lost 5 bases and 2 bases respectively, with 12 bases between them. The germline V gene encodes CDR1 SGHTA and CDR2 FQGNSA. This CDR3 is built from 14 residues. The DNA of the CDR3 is TGTGCCAGCAGCCCGGGACTTAAACAAGAGACCCAGTACTTC. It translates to CASSPGLKQETQYF.

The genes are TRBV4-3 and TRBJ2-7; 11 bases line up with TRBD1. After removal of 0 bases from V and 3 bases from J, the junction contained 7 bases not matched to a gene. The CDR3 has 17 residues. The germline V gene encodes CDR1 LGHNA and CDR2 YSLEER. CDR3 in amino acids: CASSQERGDRGFYEQYF. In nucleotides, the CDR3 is TGCGCCAGCAGCCAAGAGAGAGGGGACAGGGGGTTCTACGAGCAGTACTTC.

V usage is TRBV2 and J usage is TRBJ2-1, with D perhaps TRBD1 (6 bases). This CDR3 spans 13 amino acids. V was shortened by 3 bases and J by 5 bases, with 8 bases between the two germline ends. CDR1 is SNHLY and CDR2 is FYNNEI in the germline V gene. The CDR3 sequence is CASSENRDNEQFF. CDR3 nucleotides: TGTGCCAGCAGTGAGAACAGGGACAATGAGCAGTTCTTC.

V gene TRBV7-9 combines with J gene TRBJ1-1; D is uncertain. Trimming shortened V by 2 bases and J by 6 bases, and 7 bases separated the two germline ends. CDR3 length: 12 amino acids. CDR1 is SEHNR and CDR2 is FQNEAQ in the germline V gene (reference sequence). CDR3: CASSLRDSEAFF. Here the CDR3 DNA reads TGTGCCAGCAGCTTAAGAGACTCTGAAGCTTTCTTT.

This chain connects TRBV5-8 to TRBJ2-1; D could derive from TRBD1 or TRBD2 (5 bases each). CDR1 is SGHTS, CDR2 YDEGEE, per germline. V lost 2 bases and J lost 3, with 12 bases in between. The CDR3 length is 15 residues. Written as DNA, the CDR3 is TGTGCCAGCAGCTTAGTGGGACGAAGCTACAATGAGCAGTTCTTC. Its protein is CASSLVGRSYNEQFF.

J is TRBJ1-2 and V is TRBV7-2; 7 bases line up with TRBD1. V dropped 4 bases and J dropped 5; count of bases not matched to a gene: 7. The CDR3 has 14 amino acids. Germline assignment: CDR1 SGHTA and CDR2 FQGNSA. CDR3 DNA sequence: TGTGCCAGCAGCTCGACCCCAGGGGGGTATGGCTACACCTTC. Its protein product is CASSSTPGGYGYTF.

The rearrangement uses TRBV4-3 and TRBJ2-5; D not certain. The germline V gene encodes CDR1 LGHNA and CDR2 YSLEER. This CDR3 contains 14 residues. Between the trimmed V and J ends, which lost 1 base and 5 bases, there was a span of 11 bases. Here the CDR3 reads CASSQVGIQETQYF. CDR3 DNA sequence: TGCGCCAGCAGCCAAGTGGGGATCCAGGAGACCCAGTACTTC.